This TCR beta chain emerged from a study of post-analysis software for immune sequencing data. General study results and limits: When patients were compared with controls, 4 or 5 TRBV segments were more frequent, TRBV5-6, TRBV5-1 and TRBV20-1 among them.

In regard to this clonotype: Its antigen is currently unknown.

Prepared TCR beta cDNA libraries contained unique molecular identifiers. The source material, 1 to 10 million T cells, gave rise to 500,000 or so cDNA molecules. TCRdb redid the calling of the PCR reads with MiXCR, one entry per CDR3 protein. Of roughly 540,000 distinct CDR3 sequences listed, 30% to 40% are singletons. Germline trimming cut 5 bases from V and 2 bases from J; bases unmatched to any gene: 8. CDR1 is MDHEN and CDR2 is SYDVKM in the germline V gene. There are 15 residues in the CDR3. Sequenced input: blood. This receptor was taken from a girl younger than 18 with multiple sclerosis. The chain recombines TRBV28 with TRBJ2-7; the match to TRBD2 covers 8 bases. The CDR3 region has the DNA TGTGCCAGCAGTCCCGGGGGGGAGGGTACCTACGAGCAGTACTTC. Protein sequence: CASSPGGEGTYEQYF.